This entry concerns a single T cell receptor beta chain. The antigen remains unidentified. Distinct nucleotide sequences in the sample also encode this CDR3. The data belong to a study of T cell responses to AZD1222 COVID-19 vaccine. The V end lost 0 bases, the J end lost 2 bases, and 9 bases lay between the germline ends. The CDR3 spans 14 residues. The germline V gene encodes CDR1 SQVTM and CDR2 ANQGSEA. Study observations and caveats: Within unmutated variant regions lay the reported targets of nearly half of spike-specific TCRs. Breadth and depth of Spike-specific TCRs rose after two AZD1222 doses. Clonal diversity may have been underestimated, and the donors were mostly white British, with more females than males.

Repertoires were generated with immunoSEQ multiplex PCR, while TCRdb's copy carries only in-frame clones and drops some. The data show some 150,000 clones, 70% to 90% seen once. This chain connects TRBV29-1 to TRBJ2-3; D not resolved. This specimen consisted of peripheral blood, obtained after recovery from COVID-19. The TCR sequence derives from an adult who had recovered from COVID-19. The CDR3 DNA sequence: TGCAGCGTTGAAGATCGTGGGAACACAGATACGCAGTATTTT. Translation: CSVEDRGNTDTQYF.